This T cell receptor beta chain comes out of a study of post-analysis software for immune sequencing data. Looking at the study overall: Recorded subtypes: relapsing-remitting, secondary progressive, progressive-relapsing; some patients unannotated. Study findings and constraints: Comparison with controls showed significantly lower normalized Chao1 diversity in multiple sclerosis patients. TRBV5-6, TRBV5-1 and TRBV20-1 belonged to a set of about 5 TRBV segments that were more frequent in patients than controls.

V lost 6 bases and J lost 0; bases outside the gene matches: 13. The length of the CDR3 is 17 residues. From germline, CDR1 is MNHEY and CDR2 SVGAGI. In its sample, this clonotype was seen a few times. Its antigen is not identified. The TCR beta cDNA libraries carried unique molecular identifiers. Each CDR3 protein is one row after TCRdb ran MiXCR on the PCR reads. The sample lists approximately 440,000 distinct CDR3 sequences, around 40% occurring once. The chain uses TRBV6-5 and TRBJ2-7, with 8 bases aligning to TRBD2. The TCR was taken from a girl aged 10 to 17 with multiple sclerosis. The sample was blood. The DNA for the CDR3 is TGTGCCAGCAGCCGACCCCTAGCGGGTAAAAGCTCCTACGAGCAGTACTTC. Translated: CASSRPLAGKSSYEQYF.